This TCR beta chain originates from a study of blood T cells in healthy people across ages. Study-wide findings and caveats: Since the PBMCs were unsorted, naive and antigen-experienced cells could not be conclusively compared.

For the second PCR, which ran for roughly 7 to 11 cycles, a sample-barcoded 5' primer and a J-beta primer mix were used. TCRdb recomputed calls from the 5' RACE reads with MiXCR, one row per CDR3 protein. The sample includes some 1.7 million distinct CDR3 sequences, over 25% of them seen just once. This CDR3 contains 12 residues. Germline values: CDR1 SQVTM, CDR2 ANQGSEA. Donor samples were obtained from healthy Caucasian individuals from Russia, aged about 6 to 95. As concerns this clonotype: Antigen unknown.

The source material was blood. The sequence was collected from a woman aged 30 to 39 in good health. J is TRBJ2-1 and V is TRBV29-1, with D maybe TRBD2 (6 bases). The DNA of the CDR3 is TGCGGCACAGGTGGGGGGTACAATGAGCAGTTCTTC. Translation gives CGTGGGYNEQFF.